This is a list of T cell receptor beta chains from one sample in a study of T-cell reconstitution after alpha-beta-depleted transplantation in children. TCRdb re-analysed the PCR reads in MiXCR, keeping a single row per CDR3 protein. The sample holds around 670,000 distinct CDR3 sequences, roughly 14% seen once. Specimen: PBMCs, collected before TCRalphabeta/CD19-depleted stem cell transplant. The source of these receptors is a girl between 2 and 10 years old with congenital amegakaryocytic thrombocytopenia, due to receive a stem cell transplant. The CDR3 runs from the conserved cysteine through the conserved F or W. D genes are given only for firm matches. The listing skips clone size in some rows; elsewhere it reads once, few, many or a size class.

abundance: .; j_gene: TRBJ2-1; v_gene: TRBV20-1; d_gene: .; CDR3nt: TGCAGTGCTAGATTGACCTCCTACAATGAGCAGTTCTTC; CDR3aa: CSARLTSYNEQFF
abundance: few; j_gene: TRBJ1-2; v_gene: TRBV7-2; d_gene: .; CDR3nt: TGTGCCAGCAGCACCACGGACCCGGAAAACTATGGCTACACCTTC; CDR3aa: CASSTTDPENYGYTF
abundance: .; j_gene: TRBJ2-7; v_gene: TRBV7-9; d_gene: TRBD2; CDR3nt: TGTGCCAGCAGACGACCCTCCGGGACTAGAATCTACGAGCAGTACTTC; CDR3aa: CASRRPSGTRIYEQYF
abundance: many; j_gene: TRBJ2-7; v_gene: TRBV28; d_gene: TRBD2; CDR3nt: TGTGCCAGCACCGGGGGGACCTACGAGCAGTACTTC; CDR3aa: CASTGGTYEQYF
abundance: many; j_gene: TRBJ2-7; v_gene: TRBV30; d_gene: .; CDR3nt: TGTGCCTGGAATGAACTAATGAACGAGCAGTACTTC; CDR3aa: CAWNELMNEQYF
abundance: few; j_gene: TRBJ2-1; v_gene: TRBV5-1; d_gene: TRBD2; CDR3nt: TGCGCCAGCAGCTTCCCGCTAGCGGGAGCCTACAATGAGCAGTTCTTC; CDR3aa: CASSFPLAGAYNEQFF
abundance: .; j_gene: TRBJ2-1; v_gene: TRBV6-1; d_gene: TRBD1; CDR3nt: TGTGCCAGCAGACAACAGGGGCCCCTAAATGAGCAGTTCTTC; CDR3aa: CASRQQGPLNEQFF
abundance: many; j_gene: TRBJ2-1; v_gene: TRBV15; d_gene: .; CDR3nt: TGTGCCACCAGCAGAGATCTTGGGAGTTTAAAGAAGTGGAATGAGCAGTTCTTC; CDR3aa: CATSRDLGSLKKWNEQFF
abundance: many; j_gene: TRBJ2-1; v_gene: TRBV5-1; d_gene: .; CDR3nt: TGCGCCAGCAGCTTGGCCTGGGGATCGATTTCTCATAATGAGCAGTTCTTC; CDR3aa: CASSLAWGSISHNEQFF
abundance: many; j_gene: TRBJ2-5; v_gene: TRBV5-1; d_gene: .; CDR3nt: TGTGCCAGCAGTAGCGGCCAAGAGACCCAGTACTTC; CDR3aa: CASSSGQETQYF
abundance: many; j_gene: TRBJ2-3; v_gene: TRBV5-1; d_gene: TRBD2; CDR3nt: TGCGCCAGCAGCTTGCAGTCGGGGGGAGCGGGAGAAGATACGCAGTATTTT; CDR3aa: CASSLQSGGAGEDTQYF
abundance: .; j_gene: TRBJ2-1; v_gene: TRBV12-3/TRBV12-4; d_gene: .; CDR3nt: TGTGCCAGCAGCCAAGTGGTTATACCTTACAATGAGCAGTTCTTC; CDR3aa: CASSQVVIPYNEQFF
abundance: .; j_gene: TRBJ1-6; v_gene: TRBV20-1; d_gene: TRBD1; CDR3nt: TGCAGTGCCGGGACAGGACTCCGCTTAAATTCACCCCTCCACTTT; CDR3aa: CSAGTGLRLNSPLHF
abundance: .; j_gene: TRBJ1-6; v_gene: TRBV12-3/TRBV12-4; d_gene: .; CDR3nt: TGTGCCAGCAGTCCGAGGGCCTCCGGGGATTCACCCCTCCACTTT; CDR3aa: CASSPRASGDSPLHF
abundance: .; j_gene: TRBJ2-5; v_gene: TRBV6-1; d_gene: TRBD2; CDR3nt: TGTGCCAGCGTCGATAGCGGGAGGGCCGGCACGACCCAGTACTTC; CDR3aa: CASVDSGRAGTTQYF
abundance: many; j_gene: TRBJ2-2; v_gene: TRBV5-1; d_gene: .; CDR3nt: TGCGCCAGCAGCTTGTGGGCAGGGAGCGGGGAGCTGTTTTTT; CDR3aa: CASSLWAGSGELFF
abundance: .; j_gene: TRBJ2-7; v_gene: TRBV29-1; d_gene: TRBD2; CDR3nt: TGCAGCGTTGTTTTAGCGGGGCGCTACGAGCAGTACTTC; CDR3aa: CSVVLAGRYEQYF
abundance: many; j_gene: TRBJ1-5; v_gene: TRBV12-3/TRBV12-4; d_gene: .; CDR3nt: TGTGCCAGCAGGTTGGGGAAAGACGGCAATCAGCCCCAGCATTTT; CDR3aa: CASRLGKDGNQPQHF